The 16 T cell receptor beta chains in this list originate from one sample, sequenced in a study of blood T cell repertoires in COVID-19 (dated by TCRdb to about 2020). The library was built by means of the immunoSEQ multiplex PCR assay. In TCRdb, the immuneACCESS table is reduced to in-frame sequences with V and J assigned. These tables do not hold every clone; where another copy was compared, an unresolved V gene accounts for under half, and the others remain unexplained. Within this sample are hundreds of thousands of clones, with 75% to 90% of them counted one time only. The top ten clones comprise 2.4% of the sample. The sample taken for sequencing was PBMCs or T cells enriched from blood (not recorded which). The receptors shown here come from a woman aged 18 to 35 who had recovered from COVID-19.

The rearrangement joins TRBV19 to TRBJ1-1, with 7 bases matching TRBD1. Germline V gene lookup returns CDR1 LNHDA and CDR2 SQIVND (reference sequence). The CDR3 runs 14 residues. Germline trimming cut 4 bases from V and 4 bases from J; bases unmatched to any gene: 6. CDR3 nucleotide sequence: TGTGCCAGTAGTAAACCACAGGGGCGCACTGAAGCTTTCTTT. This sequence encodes CASSKPQGRTEAFF. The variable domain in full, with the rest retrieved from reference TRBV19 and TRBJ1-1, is DGGITQSPKYLFRKEGQNVTLSCEQNLNHDAMYWYRQDPGQGLRLIYYSQIVNDFQKGDIAEGYSVSREKKESFPLTVTSAQKNPTAFYLCASSKPQGRTEAFFGQGTRLTVV.

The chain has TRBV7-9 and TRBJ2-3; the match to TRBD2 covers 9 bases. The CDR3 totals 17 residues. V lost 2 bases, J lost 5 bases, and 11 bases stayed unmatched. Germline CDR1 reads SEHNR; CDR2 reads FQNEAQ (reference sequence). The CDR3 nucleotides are TGTGCCAGCAGCTTACGAGAAGGCGGGGGGGCCGAAGATACGCAGTATTTT. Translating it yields CASSLREGGGAEDTQYF. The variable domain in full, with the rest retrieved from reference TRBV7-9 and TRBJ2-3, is DTGVSQNPRHKITKRGQNVTFRCDPISEHNRLYWYRQTLGQGPEFLTYFQNEAQLEKSRLLSDRFSAERPKGSFSTLEIQRTEQGDSAMYLCASSLREGGGAEDTQYFGPGTRLTVL.

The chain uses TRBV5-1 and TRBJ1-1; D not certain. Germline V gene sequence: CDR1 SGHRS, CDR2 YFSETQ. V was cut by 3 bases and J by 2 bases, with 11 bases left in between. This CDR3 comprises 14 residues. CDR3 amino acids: CASSSPHRNTEAFF. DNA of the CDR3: TGCGCCAGCAGCTCACCTCACAGAAACACTGAAGCTTTCTTT. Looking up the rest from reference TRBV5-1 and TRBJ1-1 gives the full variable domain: KAGVTQTPRYLIKTRGQQVTLSCSPISGHRSVSWYQQTPGQGLQFLFEYFSETQRNKGNFPGRFSGRQFSNSRSEMNVSTLELGDSALYLCASSSPHRNTEAFFGQGTRLTVV.

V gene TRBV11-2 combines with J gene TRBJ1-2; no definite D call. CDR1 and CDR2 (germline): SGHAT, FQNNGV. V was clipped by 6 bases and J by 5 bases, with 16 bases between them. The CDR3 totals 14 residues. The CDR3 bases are TGTGCCAGCAGTCCAGCAGGAACAGTTTATGGCTACACCTTC. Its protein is CASSPAGTVYGYTF.

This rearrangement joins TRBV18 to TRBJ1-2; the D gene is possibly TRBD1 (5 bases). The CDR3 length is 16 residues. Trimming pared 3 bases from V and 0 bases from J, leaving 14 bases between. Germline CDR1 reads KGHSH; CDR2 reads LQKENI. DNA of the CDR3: TGTGCCAGCTCACCCGCGACAGCCAAGGCTAACTATGGCTACACCTTC. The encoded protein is CASSPATAKANYGYTF.

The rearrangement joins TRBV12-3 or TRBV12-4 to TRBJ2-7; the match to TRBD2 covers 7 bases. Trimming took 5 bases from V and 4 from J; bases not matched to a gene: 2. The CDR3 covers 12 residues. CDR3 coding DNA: TGTGCCAGCAGTCCGGGACTATACGAGCAGTACTTC. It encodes CASSPGLYEQYF.

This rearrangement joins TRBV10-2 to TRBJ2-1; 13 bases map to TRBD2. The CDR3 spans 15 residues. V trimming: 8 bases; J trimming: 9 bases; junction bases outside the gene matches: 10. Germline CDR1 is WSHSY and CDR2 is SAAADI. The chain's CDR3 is CASALAGGATGEQFF. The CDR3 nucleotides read TGCGCCAGCGCACTAGCGGGGGGGGCCACAGGTGAGCAGTTCTTC.

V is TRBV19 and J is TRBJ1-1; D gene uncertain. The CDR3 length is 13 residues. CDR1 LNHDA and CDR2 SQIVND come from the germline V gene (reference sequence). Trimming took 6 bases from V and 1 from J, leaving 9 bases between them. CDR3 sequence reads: CASRTGRNTEAFF. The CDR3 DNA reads TGTGCCAGTAGAACCGGTAGGAACACTGAAGCTTTCTTT.

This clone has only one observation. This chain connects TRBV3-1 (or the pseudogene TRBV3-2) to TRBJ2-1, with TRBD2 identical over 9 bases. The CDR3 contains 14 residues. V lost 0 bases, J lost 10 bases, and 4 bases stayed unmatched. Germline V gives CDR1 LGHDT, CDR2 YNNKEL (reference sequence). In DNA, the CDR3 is TGTGCCAGCAGCCAAGAAAGGCTAGCGGGGGAGCAGTTCTTC. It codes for CASSQERLAGEQFF.

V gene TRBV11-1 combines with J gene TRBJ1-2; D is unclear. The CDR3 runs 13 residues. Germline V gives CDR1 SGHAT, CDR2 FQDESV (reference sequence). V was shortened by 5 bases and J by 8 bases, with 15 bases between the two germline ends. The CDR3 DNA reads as TGTGCCAGCAGCCAAAAGGCAGAGGGAGGCTACACCTTC. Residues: CASSQKAEGGYTF.

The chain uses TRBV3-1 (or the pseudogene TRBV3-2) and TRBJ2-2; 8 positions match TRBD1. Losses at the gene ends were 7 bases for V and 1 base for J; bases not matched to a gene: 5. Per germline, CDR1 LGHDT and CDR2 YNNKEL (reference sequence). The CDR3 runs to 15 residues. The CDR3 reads CASIKGQGNTGELFF. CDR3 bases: TGTGCCAGCATTAAAGGACAGGGGAACACCGGGGAGCTGTTTTTT.

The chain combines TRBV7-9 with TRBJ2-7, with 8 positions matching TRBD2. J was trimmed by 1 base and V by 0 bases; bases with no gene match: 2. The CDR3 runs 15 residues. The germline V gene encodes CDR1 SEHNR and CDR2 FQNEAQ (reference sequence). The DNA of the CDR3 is TGTGCCAGCAGCTTAGCGGCTAGCGGGTCCTACGAGCAGTACTTC. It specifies CASSLAASGSYEQYF. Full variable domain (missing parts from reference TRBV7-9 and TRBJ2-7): DTGVSQNPRHKITKRGQNVTFRCDPISEHNRLYWYRQTLGQGPEFLTYFQNEAQLEKSRLLSDRFSAERPKGSFSTLEIQRTEQGDSAMYLCASSLAASGSYEQYFGPGTRLTVT.

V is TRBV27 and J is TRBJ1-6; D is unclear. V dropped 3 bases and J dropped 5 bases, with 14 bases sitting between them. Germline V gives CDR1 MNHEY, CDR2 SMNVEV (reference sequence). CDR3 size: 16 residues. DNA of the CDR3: TGTGCCAGCAGTTTTCGTCAGCCAGGCGATAATTCACCCCTCCACTTT. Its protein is CASSFRQPGDNSPLHF.

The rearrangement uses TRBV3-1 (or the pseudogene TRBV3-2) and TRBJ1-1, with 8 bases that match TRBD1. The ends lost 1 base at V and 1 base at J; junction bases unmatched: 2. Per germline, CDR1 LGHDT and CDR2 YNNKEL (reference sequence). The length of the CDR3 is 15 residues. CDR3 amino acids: CASSQADRGNTEAFF. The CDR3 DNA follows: TGTGCCAGCAGCCAAGCAGACAGGGGGAACACTGAAGCTTTCTTT.

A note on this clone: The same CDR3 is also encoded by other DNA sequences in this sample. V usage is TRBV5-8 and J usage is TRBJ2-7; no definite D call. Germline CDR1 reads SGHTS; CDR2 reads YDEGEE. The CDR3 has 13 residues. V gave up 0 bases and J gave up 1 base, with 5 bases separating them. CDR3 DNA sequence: TGTGCCAGCAGCTTGGGGAGATCCTACGAGCAGTACTTC. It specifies CASSLGRSYEQYF. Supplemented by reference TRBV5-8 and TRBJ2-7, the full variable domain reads EAGVTQSPTHLIKTRGQQATLRCSPISGHTSVYWYQQALGLGLQFLLWYDEGEERNRGNFPPRFSGRQFPNYSSELNVNALELEDSALYLCASSLGRSYEQYFGPGTRLTVT.

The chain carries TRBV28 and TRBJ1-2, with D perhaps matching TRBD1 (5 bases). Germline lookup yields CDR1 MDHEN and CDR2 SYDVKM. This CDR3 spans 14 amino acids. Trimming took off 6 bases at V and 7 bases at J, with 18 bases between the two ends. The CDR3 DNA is TGTGCCAGCAGCCCTACAGGTTCGGATGGTGGCTACACCTTC. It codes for CASSPTGSDGGYTF.